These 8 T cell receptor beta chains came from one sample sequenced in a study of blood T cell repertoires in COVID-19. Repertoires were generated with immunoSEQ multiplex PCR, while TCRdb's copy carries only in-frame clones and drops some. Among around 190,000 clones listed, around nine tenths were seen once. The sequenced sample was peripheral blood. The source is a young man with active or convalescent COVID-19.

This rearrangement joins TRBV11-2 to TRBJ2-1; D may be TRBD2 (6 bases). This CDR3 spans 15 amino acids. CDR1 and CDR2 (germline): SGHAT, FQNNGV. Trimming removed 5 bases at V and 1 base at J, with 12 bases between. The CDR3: CASSPSSGSYNEQFF. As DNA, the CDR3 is TGTGCCAGCAGCCCCTCGAGCGGGTCCTACAATGAGCAGTTCTTC.

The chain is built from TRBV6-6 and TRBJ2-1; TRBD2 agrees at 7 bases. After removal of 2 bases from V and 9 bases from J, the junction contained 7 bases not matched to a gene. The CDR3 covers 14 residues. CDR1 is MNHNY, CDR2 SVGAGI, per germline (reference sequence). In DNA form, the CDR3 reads TGTGCCAGCAGTTACGGACTAGGGCTGGGTGAGCAGTTCTTC. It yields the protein CASSYGLGLGEQFF.

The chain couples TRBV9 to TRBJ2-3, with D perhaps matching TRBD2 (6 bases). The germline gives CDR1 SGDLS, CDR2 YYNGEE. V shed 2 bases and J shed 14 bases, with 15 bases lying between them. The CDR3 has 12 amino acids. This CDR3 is CASSVRPTRVYF. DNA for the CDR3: TGTGCCAGCAGCGTCCGACCGACTAGGGTGTATTTT.

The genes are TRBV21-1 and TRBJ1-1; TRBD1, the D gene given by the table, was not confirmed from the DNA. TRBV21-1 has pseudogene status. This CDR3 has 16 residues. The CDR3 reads CASSKGLTGVRTEAFF. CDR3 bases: TGTGCCAGCAGCAAAGGTCTGACAGGGGTTCGCACTGAAGCTTTCTTT.

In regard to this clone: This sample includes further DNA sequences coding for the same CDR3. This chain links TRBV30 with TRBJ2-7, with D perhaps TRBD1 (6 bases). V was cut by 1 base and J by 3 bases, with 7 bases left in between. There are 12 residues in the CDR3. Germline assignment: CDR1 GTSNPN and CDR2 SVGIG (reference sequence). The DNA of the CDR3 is TGTGCCTGGAGTGACAGGGTCTACGAGCAGTACTTC. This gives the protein CAWSDRVYEQYF.

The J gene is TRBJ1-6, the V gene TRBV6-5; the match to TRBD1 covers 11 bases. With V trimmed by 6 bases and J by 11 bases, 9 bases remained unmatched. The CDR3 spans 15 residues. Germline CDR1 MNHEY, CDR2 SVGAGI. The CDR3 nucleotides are TGTGCCAGCAGCTTTCGGAGGGACAGGGGGACACCCCTCCACTTT. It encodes CASSFRRDRGTPLHF.

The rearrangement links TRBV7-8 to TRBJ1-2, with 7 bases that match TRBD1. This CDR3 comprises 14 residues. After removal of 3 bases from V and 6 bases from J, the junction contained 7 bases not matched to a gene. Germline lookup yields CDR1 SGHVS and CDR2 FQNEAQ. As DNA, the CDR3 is TGTGCCAGCAGCTTTAGATGGCAGGGGGATGGCTACACCTTC. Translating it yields CASSFRWQGDGYTF.

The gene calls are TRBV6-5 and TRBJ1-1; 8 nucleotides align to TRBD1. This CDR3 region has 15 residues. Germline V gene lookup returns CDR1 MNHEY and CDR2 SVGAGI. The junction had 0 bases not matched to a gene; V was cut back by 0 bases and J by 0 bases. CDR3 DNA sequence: TGTGCCAGCAGTTACTCACAGGGGGTGAACACTGAAGCTTTCTTT. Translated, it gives CASSYSQGVNTEAFF.